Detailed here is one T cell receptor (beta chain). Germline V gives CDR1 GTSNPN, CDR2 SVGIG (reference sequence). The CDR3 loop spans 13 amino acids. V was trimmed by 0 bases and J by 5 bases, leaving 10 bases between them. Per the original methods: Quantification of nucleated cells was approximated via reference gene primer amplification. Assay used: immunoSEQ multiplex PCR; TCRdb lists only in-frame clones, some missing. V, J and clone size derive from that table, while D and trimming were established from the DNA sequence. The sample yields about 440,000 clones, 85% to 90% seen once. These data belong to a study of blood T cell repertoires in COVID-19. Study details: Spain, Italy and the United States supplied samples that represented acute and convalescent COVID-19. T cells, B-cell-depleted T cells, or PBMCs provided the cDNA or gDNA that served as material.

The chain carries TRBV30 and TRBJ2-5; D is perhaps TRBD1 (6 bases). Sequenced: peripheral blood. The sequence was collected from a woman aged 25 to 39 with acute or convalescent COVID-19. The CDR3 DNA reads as TGTGCCTGGAGTGTAGGCGACAGGGAGACCCAGTACTTC. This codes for CAWSVGDRETQYF.